Listed below are T cell receptor beta chains from one sample, sequenced in a study of blood T cell repertoires in COVID-19. Profiling relied on immunoSEQ multiplex PCR, and the TCRdb table lists in-frame clones only, not all of them. The sample records roughly 220,000 clones, roughly 82% being singletons. Sequences were obtained from peripheral blood. The receptors originated from a woman aged 40 to 55 who had recovered from COVID-19. CDR3s include the opening cysteine and the closing phenylalanine or tryptophan. A D gene is named only where the DNA matches it firmly. Size is omitted from some rows. Given values are once, few, many or a class for expanded clones.

J: TRBJ1-2
V: TRBV7-9
size: few
D: TRBD1
CDR3: CASSPTGGASGYTF
DNA: TGTGCCAGCAGCCCCACAGGGGGAGCGAGTGGCTACACCTTC

J: TRBJ2-7
V: TRBV11-3
size: NA
D: TRBD2
CDR3: CASSLELAGWSYEQYF
DNA: TGTGCCAGCAGCTTAGAACTAGCGGGGTGGTCCTACGAGCAGTACTTC

J: TRBJ1-6
V: TRBV5-5
size: NA
D: TRBD1
CDR3: CASSLRDSVRYNSPLHF
DNA: TGTGCCAGCAGCTTGCGGGACAGCGTGAGATATAATTCACCCCTCCACTTT

J: TRBJ2-1
V: TRBV28
size: NA
D: NA
CDR3: CASSFGGSSYNEQFF
DNA: TGTGCCAGCAGTTTTGGCGGAAGCTCCTACAATGAGCAGTTCTTC

J: TRBJ1-1
V: TRBV7-2
size: NA
D: NA
CDR3: CASSLTSTAMSLIF
DNA: TGTGCCAGCAGCTTAACGAGTACAGCCATGAGTTTAATCTTT

J: TRBJ1-1
V: TRBV5-1
size: NA
D: NA
CDR3: CASSSLQGGRTEAFF
DNA: TGCGCCAGCAGCTCGTTACAGGGTGGAAGGACTGAAGCTTTCTTT

J: TRBJ2-1
V: TRBV7-2
size: NA
D: TRBD2
CDR3: CASSPGLAGGNNEQFF
DNA: TGTGCCAGCAGCCCGGGACTAGCGGGGGGAAACAATGAGCAGTTCTTC

J: TRBJ1-2
V: TRBV18
size: NA
D: TRBD1
CDR3: CASSSNLGQGYGYTF
DNA: TGTGCCAGCTCATCAAACTTAGGACAGGGCTATGGCTACACCTTC

J: TRBJ1-5
V: TRBV18
size: NA
D: TRBD1
CDR3: CASSLQGASEQPQHF
DNA: TGTGCCAGCTCACTTCAGGGGGCTAGTGAACAGCCCCAGCATTTT

J: TRBJ2-3
V: TRBV9
size: NA
D: TRBD2
CDR3: CASSPRTSGTDTQYF
DNA: TGTGCCAGCAGCCCGAGGACTAGCGGCACAGATACGCAGTATTTT

J: TRBJ2-1
V: TRBV13
size: NA
D: TRBD1
CDR3: CASSPGTGGFNEQFF
DNA: TGTGCCAGCAGCCCTGGGACAGGGGGCTTCAATGAGCAGTTCTTC

J: TRBJ2-1
V: TRBV27
size: NA
D: TRBD2
CDR3: CASSLNGLAGGRYNEQFF
DNA: TGTGCCAGCAGTTTAAACGGACTAGCGGGGGGGCGGTACAATGAGCAGTTCTTC

J: TRBJ2-1
V: TRBV11-3
size: NA
D: TRBD1
CDR3: CASSLGQGAPNEQFF
DNA: TGTGCCAGCAGCTTAGGACAGGGGGCCCCTAATGAGCAGTTCTTC

J: TRBJ1-2
V: TRBV2
size: NA
D: TRBD1
CDR3: CASSSQSTGNEGYTF
DNA: TGTGCCAGCAGCTCACAATCGACAGGGAACGAAGGCTACACCTTC

J: TRBJ1-1
V: TRBV10-1
size: NA
D: NA
CDR3: CASSDSAGARDTEAFF
DNA: TGCGCCAGCAGTGATAGTGCGGGGGCGCGGGACACTGAAGCTTTCTTT

J: TRBJ2-5
V: TRBV15
size: NA
D: TRBD1
CDR3: CATSRDGQGSQYF
DNA: TGTGCCACCAGCAGAGACGGACAGGGGTCCCAGTACTTC

J: TRBJ2-7
V: TRBV28
size: NA
D: NA
CDR3: CASSSRQAGSYEQYF
DNA: TGTGCCAGCAGTTCTAGACAGGCCGGCTCCTACGAGCAGTACTTC

J: TRBJ1-2
V: TRBV28
size: NA
D: TRBD1
CDR3: CASRPNRGLHGYTF
DNA: TGTGCCAGCAGACCGAACAGGGGGCTTCATGGCTACACCTTC

J: TRBJ1-2
V: TRBV4-1
size: NA
D: NA
CDR3: CASSQVPDSLNYGYTF
DNA: TGCGCCAGCAGCCAAGTGCCGGACAGCCTTAACTATGGCTACACCTTC

J: TRBJ1-2
V: TRBV28
size: NA
D: NA
CDR3: CASGGAYGYTF
DNA: TGTGCCAGCGGGGGCGCCTATGGCTACACCTTC

J: TRBJ2-1
V: TRBV9
size: NA
D: NA
CDR3: CASSAGQNSYNEQFF
DNA: TGTGCCAGCAGCGCCGGACAGAACTCCTACAATGAGCAGTTCTTC

J: TRBJ2-7
V: TRBV11-2
size: NA
D: TRBD1
CDR3: CASSYTPGQGRDEQYF
DNA: TGTGCCAGCAGCTATACTCCGGGACAGGGTCGGGACGAGCAGTACTTC

J: TRBJ2-2
V: TRBV30
size: NA
D: TRBD2
CDR3: CAWNQLAVGTGELFF
DNA: TGTGCCTGGAATCAGCTAGCGGTGGGGACCGGGGAGCTGTTTTTT

J: TRBJ1-3
V: TRBV25-1
size: NA
D: NA
CDR3: CASPPGQPSSGNTIYF
DNA: TGTGCCAGCCCTCCGGGACAACCGAGCTCTGGAAACACCATATATTTT

J: TRBJ2-2
V: TRBV19
size: NA
D: TRBD1
CDR3: CASSMTGGTGELFF
DNA: TGTGCCAGTAGTATGACAGGGGGCACCGGGGAGCTGTTTTTT

J: TRBJ1-2
V: TRBV5-1
size: NA
D: TRBD1
CDR3: CASSLGDSHLWGYTF
DNA: TGCGCCAGCAGCTTGGGGGACAGTCATCTATGGGGCTACACCTTC

J: TRBJ1-6
V: TRBV9
size: NA
D: NA
CDR3: CASSSRDSGSPLHF
DNA: TGTGCCAGCAGCAGCCGGGATTCGGGTTCACCCCTCCACTTT

J: TRBJ1-3
V: TRBV6-5
size: NA
D: TRBD1
CDR3: CASSPTGAAGNTIYF
DNA: TGTGCCAGCAGCCCGACAGGGGCGGCCGGAAACACCATATATTTT

J: TRBJ2-1
V: TRBV7-2
size: NA
D: TRBD1
CDR3: CASSAGQGSYNEQFF
DNA: TGTGCCAGCAGCGCAGGACAGGGTTCCTACAATGAGCAGTTCTTC

J: TRBJ1-1
V: TRBV7-2
size: NA
D: NA
CDR3: CASSLVRGNTEAFF
DNA: TGTGCCAGCAGCTTAGTAAGGGGGAACACTGAAGCTTTCTTT

J: TRBJ1-2
V: TRBV7-9
size: NA
D: TRBD1
CDR3: CASSLAYRGQGNGYTF
DNA: TGTGCCAGCAGCTTAGCTTATCGAGGACAGGGGAACGGCTACACCTTC

J: TRBJ1-1
V: TRBV5-4
size: NA
D: TRBD1
CDR3: CASSPGTDLNTEAFF
DNA: TGTGCCAGCAGTCCTGGGACAGACCTGAACACTGAAGCTTTCTTT

J: TRBJ2-3
V: TRBV11-2
size: NA
D: NA
CDR3: CASSLAVVSDTQYF
DNA: TGTGCCAGCAGCTTAGCCGTCGTGTCAGATACGCAGTATTTT

J: TRBJ1-6
V: TRBV6-1
size: NA
D: NA
CDR3: CASSVSWSSYNSPLHF
DNA: TGTGCCAGCAGTGTCAGCTGGAGCTCCTATAATTCACCCCTCCACTTT

J: TRBJ1-2
V: TRBV19
size: NA
D: TRBD1
CDR3: CASSIGRDSYGYTF
DNA: TGTGCCAGTAGTATTGGTCGGGACAGCTATGGCTACACCTTC

J: TRBJ1-5
V: TRBV6-2/TRBV6-3
size: NA
D: NA
CDR3: CASSYQGRGGSNQPQHF
DNA: TGTGCCAGCAGTTACCAGGGCAGGGGTGGGAGCAATCAGCCCCAGCATTTT

J: TRBJ1-4
V: TRBV28
size: NA
D: NA
CDR3: CASTERRSWGEKLFF
DNA: TGTGCCAGCACCGAGCGGAGATCCTGGGGTGAAAAACTGTTTTTT

J: TRBJ1-5
V: TRBV7-8
size: NA
D: NA
CDR3: CASSFRQLQPQHF
DNA: TGTGCCAGCAGCTTTAGACAGCTTCAGCCCCAGCATTTT

J: TRBJ1-2
V: TRBV2
size: few
D: NA
CDR3: CASSGSGDYGYTF
DNA: TGTGCCAGCAGTGGCTCAGGGGATTATGGCTACACCTTC

J: TRBJ2-2
V: TRBV11-2
size: NA
D: NA
CDR3: CASRHPGAPNTGELFF
DNA: TGTGCCAGCAGACATCCAGGGGCCCCGAACACCGGGGAGCTGTTTTTT

J: TRBJ1-5
V: TRBV6-6
size: few
D: NA
CDR3: CASVPGRYSNQPQHF
DNA: TGTGCCAGCGTGCCAGGGAGGTATAGCAATCAGCCCCAGCATTTT

J: TRBJ2-3
V: TRBV7-2
size: NA
D: TRBD2
CDR3: CASSLVPASGGRTDTQYF
DNA: TGTGCCAGCAGCTTAGTCCCGGCTAGCGGGGGCCGCACAGATACGCAGTATTTT

J: TRBJ2-4
V: TRBV5-6
size: NA
D: NA
CDR3: CASSLVPTGRIQYF
DNA: TGTGCCAGCAGCTTGGTGCCCACGGGTCGCATTCAGTACTTC

J: TRBJ2-1
V: TRBV9
size: NA
D: NA
CDR3: CASSVEPAGSYNEQFF
DNA: TGTGCCAGCAGCGTAGAACCAGCGGGCTCCTACAATGAGCAGTTCTTC

J: TRBJ1-1
V: TRBV7-9
size: many
D: NA
CDR3: CASSSEGGIRTFF
DNA: TGTGCCAGCAGCTCTGAGGGGGGGATTAGGACTTTCTTT